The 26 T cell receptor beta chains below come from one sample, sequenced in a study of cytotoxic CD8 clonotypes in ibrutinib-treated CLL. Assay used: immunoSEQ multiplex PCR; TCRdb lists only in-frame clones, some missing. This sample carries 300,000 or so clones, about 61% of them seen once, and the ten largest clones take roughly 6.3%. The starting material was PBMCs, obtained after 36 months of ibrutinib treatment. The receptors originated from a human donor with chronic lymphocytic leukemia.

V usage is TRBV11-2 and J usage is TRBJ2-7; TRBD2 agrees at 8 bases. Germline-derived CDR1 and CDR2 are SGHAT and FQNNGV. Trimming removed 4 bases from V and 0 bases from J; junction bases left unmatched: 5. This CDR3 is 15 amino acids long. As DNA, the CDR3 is TGTGCCAGCAGCTCGGGGGGGACTTTCTCCTACGAGCAGTACTTC. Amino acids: CASSSGGTFSYEQYF.

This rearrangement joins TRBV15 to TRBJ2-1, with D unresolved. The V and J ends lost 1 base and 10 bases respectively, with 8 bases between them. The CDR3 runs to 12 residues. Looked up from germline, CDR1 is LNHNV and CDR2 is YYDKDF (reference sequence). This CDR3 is CATSRVKEEQFF. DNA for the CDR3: TGTGCCACCAGCAGAGTTAAGGAGGAGCAGTTCTTC.

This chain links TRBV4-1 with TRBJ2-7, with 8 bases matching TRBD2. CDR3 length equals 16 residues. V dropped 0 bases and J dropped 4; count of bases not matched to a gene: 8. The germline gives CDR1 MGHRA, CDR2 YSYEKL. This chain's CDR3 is CASSQDGSGSLYEQYF. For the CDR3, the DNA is TGCGCCAGCAGCCAAGATGGGAGCGGGAGTCTGTACGAGCAGTACTTC.

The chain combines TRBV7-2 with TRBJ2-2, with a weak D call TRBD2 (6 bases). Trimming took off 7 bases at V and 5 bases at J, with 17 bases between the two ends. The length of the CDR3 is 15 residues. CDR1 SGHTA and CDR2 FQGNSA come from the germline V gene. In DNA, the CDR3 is TGTGCCAGCACCACTTCGGGAGATCAGACCGGGGAGCTGTTTTTT. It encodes CASTTSGDQTGELFF.

The CDR3 sequence is CASSLGLPAGETQYF. CDR3 nucleotides: TGTGCCAGCAGCTTAGGACTACCTGCTGGGGAGACCCAGTACTTC. The J gene is TRBJ2-5, the V gene TRBV7-2; a weak D match, TRBD2 (5 bases). Germline V gives CDR1 SGHTA, CDR2 FQGNSA. The length of the CDR3 is 15 residues. Between the trimmed V and J ends, which lost 1 base and 5 bases, there was a span of 14 bases.

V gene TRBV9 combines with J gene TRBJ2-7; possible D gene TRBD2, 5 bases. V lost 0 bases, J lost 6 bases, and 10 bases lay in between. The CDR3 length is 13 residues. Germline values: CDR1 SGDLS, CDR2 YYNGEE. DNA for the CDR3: TGTGCCAGCAGCGTAGGTGGGAGTACCGAGCAGTACTTC. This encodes CASSVGGSTEQYF.

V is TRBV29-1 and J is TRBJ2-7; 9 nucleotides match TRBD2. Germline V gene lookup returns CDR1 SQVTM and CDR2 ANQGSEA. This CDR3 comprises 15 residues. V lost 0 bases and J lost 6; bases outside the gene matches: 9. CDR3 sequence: CSVEDQGGRAGEQYF. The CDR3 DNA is TGCAGCGTTGAAGATCAGGGCGGGAGGGCCGGCGAGCAGTACTTC.

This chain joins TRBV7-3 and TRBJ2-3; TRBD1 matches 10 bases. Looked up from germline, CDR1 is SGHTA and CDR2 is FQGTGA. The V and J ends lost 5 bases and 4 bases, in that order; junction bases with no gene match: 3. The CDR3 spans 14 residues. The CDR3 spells CASSRTGGADTQYF. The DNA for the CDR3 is TGTGCCAGCAGCCGGACAGGGGGGGCAGATACGCAGTATTTT.

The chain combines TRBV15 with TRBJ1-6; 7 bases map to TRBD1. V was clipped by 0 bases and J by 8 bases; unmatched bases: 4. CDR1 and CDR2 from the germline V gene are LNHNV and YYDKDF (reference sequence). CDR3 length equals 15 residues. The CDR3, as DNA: TGTGCCACCAGCAGAGACCGGGACAGTTATTCACCCCTCCACTTT. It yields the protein CATSRDRDSYSPLHF.

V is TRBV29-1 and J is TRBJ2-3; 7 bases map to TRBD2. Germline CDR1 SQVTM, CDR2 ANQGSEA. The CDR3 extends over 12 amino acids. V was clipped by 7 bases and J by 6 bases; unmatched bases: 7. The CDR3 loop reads CSATLASDTQYF. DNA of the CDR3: TGCAGCGCCACACTAGCGTCGGATACGCAGTATTTT.

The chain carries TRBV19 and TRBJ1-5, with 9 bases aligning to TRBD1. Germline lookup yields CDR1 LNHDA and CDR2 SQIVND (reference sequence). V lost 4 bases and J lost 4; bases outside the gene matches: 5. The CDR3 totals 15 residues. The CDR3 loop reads CASSKVGQGNQPQHF. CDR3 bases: TGTGCCAGTAGTAAGGTGGGACAGGGTAATCAGCCCCAGCATTTT.

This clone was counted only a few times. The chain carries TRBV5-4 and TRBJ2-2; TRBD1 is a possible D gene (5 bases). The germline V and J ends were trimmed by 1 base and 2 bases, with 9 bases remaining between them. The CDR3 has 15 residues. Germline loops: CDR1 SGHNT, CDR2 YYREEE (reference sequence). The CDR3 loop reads CASSLWQGNTGELFF. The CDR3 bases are TGTGCCAGCAGCTTGTGGCAGGGCAACACCGGGGAGCTGTTTTTT.

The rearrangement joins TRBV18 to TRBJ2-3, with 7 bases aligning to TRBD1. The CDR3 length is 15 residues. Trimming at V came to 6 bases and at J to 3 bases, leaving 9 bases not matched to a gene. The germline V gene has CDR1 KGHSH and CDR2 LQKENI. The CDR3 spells CASSQGQRSTDTQYF. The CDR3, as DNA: TGTGCCAGCTCGCAGGGACAGCGTTCTACAGATACGCAGTATTTT.

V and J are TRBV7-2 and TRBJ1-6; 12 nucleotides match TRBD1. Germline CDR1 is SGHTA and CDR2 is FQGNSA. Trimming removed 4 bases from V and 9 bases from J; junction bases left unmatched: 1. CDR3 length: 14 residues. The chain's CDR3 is CASSWDRGPSPLHF. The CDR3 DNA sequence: TGTGCCAGCAGCTGGGACAGGGGGCCTTCACCCCTCCACTTT.

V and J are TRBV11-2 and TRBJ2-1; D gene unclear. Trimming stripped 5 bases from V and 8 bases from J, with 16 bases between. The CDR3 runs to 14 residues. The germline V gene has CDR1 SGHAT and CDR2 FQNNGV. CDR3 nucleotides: TGTGCCAGCAGCCCCCGGACCCCTATCCATGAGCAGTTCTTC. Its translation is CASSPRTPIHEQFF.

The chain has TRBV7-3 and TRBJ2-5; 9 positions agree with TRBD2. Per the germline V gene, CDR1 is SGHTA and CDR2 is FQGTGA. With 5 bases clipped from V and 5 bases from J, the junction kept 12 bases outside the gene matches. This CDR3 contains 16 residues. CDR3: CASSPYSGGSWETQYF. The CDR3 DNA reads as TGTGCCAGCAGCCCATATAGCGGGGGTTCATGGGAGACCCAGTACTTC.

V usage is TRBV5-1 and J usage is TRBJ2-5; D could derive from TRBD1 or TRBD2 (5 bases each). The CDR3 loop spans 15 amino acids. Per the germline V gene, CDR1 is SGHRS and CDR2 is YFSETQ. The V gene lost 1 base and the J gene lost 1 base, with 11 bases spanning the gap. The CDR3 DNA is TGCGCCAGCAGCTTGAGAGGGGCTAGCCAAGAGACCCAGTACTTC. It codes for CASSLRGASQETQYF.

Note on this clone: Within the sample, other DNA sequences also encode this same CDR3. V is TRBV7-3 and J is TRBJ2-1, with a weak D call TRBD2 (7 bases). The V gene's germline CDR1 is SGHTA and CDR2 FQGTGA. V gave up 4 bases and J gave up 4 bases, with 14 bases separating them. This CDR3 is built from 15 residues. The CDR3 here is CASSSTGGRYNEQFF. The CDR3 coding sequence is TGTGCCAGCAGCTCCACGGGGGGCCGATACAATGAGCAGTTCTTC.

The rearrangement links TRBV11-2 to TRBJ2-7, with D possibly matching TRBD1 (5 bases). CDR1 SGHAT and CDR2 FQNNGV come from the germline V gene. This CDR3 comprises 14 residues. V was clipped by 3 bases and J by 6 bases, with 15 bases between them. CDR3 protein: CASSFGQGLAEQYF. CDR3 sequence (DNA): TGTGCCAGCAGCTTTGGGCAGGGTTTAGCCGAGCAGTACTTC.

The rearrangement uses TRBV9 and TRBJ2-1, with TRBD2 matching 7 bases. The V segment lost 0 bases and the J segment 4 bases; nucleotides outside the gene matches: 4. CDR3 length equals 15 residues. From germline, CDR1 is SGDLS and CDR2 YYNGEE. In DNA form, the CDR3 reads TGTGCCAGCAGCGTAGACGGGAGGCATTACAATGAGCAGTTCTTC. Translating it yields CASSVDGRHYNEQFF.

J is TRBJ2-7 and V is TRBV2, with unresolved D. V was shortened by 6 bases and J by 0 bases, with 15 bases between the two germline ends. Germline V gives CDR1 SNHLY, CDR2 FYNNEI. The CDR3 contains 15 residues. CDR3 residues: CASSKEYLSSYEQYF. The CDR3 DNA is TGTGCCAGCAGCAAGGAATATTTGAGCTCCTACGAGCAGTACTTC.

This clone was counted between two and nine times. CDR3 coding DNA: TGCGCCAGCAGCCAAGAGGTCTCTTACGCTTACTACGAGCAGTACTTC. Its translation: CASSQEVSYAYYEQYF. J is TRBJ2-7 and V is TRBV4-1; D is unclear. CDR3 length: 16 residues. Germline CDR1 MGHRA, CDR2 YSYEKL. Trimming cost V 0 bases and J 3 bases, with 15 bases left between them.

CDR3 nucleotide sequence: TGTGCCAGCAGCTTGGGAACAGGGGGCCGATCTAATGAAAAACTGTTTTTT. Encoded protein: CASSLGTGGRSNEKLFF. This chain connects TRBV5-5 to TRBJ1-4; 9 bases are shared with TRBD1. Germline trimming cut 0 bases from V and 3 bases from J; bases unmatched to any gene: 6. This CDR3 has 17 amino acids. Per germline, CDR1 SGHKS and CDR2 YYEKEE (reference sequence).

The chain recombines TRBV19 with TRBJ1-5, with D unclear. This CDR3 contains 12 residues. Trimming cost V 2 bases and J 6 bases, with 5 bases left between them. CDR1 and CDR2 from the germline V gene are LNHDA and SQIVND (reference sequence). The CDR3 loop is CASSIYGQPQHF. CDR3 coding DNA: TGTGCCAGTAGTATATATGGTCAGCCCCAGCATTTT. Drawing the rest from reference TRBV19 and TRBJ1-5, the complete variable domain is DGGITQSPKYLFRKEGQNVTLSCEQNLNHDAMYWYRQDPGQGLRLIYYSQIVNDFQKGDIAEGYSVSREKKESFPLTVTSAQKNPTAFYLCASSIYGQPQHFGDGTRLSIL.

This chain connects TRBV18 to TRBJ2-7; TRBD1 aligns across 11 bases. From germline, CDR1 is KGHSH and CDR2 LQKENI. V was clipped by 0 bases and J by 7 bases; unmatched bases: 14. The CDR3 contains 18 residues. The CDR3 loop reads CASSPPTFLGQGAWEQYF. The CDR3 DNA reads TGTGCCAGCTCACCACCTACTTTTCTAGGACAGGGGGCTTGGGAGCAGTACTTC.

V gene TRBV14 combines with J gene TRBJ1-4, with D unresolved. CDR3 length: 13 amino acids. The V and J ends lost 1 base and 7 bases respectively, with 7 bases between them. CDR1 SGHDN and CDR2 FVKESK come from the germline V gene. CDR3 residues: CASSQGALEKLFF. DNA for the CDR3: TGTGCCAGCAGCCAAGGTGCTCTTGAAAAACTGTTTTTT.